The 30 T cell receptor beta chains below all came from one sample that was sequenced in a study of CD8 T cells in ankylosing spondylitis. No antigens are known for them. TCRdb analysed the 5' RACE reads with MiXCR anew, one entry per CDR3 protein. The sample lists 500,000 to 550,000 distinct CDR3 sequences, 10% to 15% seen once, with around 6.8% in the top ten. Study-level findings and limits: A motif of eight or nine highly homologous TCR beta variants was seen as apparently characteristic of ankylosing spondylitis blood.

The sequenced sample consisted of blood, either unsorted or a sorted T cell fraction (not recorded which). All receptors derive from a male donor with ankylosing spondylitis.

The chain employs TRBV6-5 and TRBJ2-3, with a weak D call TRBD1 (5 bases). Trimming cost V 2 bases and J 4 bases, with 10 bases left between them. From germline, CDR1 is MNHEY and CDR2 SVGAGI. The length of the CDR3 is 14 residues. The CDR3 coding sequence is TGTGCCAGCAGTTACGACACAGGAGCAGATACGCAGTATTTT. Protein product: CASSYDTGADTQYF.

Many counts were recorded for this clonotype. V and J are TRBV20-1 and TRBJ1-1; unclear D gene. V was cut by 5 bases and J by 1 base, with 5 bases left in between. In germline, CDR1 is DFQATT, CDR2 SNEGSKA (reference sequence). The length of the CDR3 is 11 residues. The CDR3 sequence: CSALGNTEAFF. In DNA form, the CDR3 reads TGCAGTGCTCTCGGGAACACTGAAGCTTTCTTT.

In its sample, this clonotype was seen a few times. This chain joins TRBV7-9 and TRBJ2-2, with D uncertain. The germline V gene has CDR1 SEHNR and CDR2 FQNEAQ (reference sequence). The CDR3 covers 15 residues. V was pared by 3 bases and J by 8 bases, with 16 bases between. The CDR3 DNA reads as TGTGCCAGCAGCTTGGCAAGCCGATTGGAGGGGGAGCTGTTTTTT. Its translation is CASSLASRLEGELFF.

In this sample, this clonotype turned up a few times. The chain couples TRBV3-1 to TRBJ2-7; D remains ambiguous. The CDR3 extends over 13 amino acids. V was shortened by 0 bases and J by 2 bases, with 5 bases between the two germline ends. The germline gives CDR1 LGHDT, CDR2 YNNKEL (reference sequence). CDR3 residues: CASSQDTPYEQYV. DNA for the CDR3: TGTGCCAGCAGCCAAGATACTCCCTACGAGCAGTACGTC.

As DNA, the CDR3 is TGCGCCAGCAGCTTGGAGGGAGGGCGGGAGGATACGCAGTATTTT. Its translation is CASSLEGGREDTQYF. The chain has TRBV5-1 and TRBJ2-3; TRBD2 matches 7 bases. The CDR3 totals 15 residues. The germline CDR1 and CDR2 sequences are SGHRS and YFSETQ. V dropped 0 bases and J dropped 6; count of bases not matched to a gene: 7.

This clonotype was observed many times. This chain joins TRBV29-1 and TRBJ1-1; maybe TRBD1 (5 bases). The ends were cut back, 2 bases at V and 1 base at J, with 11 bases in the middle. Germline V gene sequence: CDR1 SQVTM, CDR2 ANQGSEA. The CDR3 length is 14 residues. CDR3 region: CSVELGRGNTEAFF. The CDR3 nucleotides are TGCAGCGTTGAATTGGGACGGGGGAACACTGAAGCTTTCTTT.

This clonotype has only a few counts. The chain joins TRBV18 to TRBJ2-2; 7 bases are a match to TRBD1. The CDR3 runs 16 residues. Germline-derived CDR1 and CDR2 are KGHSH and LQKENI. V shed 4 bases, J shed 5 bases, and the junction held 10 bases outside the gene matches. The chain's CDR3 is CASSRDRGRWTGELFF. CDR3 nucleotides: TGTGCCAGCTCACGTGATAGGGGGCGTTGGACCGGGGAGCTGTTTTTT. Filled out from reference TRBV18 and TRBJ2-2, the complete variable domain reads NAGVMQNPRHLVRRRGQEARLRCSPMKGHSHVYWYRQLPEEGLKFMVYLQKENIIDESGMPKERFSAEFPKEGPSILRIQQVVRGDSAAYFCASSRDRGRWTGELFFGEGSRLTVL.

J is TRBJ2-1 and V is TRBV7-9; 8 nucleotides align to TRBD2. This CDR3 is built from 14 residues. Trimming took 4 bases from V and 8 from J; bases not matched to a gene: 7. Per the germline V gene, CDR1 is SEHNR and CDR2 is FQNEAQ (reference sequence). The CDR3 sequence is CASSSQREFDEQFF. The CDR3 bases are TGTGCCAGCAGCTCCCAGCGGGAGTTCGATGAGCAGTTCTTC.

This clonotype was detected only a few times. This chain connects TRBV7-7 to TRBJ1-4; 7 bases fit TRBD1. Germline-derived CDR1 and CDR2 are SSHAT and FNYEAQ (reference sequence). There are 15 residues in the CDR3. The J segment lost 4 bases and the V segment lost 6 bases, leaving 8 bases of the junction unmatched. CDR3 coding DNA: TGTGCCAGCAGTCTCACAGGGGACCTTAATGAAAAACTGTTTTTT. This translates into CASSLTGDLNEKLFF.

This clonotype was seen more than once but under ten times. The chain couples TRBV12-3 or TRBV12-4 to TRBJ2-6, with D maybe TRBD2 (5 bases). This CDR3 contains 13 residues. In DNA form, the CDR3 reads TGTGCGACCACTAGGACTGGGGCCAACGTCCTGACTTTC. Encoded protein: CATTRTGANVLTF.

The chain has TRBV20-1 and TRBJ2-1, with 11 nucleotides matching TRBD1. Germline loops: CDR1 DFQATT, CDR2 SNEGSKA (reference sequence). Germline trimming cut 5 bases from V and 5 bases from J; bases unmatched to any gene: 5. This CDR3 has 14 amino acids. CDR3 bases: TGCAGTGCTCCTCGGACAGGGGGCAACAATGAGCAGTTCTTC. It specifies CSAPRTGGNNEQFF.

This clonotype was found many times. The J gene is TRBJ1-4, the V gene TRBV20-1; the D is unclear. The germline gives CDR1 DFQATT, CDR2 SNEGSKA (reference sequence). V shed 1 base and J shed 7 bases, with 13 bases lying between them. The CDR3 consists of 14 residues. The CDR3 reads CSARATERSEKLFF. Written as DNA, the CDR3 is TGCAGTGCTAGAGCCACGGAAAGGAGTGAAAAACTGTTTTTT.

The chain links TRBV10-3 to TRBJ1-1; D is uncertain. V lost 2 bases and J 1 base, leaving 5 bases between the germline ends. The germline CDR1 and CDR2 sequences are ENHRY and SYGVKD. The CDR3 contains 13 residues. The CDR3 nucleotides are TGTGCCATCAGTGAGCCGCAGAACACTGAAGCTTTCTTT. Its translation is CAISEPQNTEAFF.

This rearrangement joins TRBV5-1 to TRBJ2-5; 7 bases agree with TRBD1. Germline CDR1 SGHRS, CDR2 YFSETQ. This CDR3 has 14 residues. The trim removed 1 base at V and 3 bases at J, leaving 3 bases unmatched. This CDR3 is CASSLYGTEETQYF. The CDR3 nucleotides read TGCGCCAGCAGCTTGTACGGGACAGAAGAGACCCAGTACTTC. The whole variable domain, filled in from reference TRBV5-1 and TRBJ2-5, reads KAGVTQTPRYLIKTRGQQVTLSCSPISGHRSVSWYQQTPGQGLQFLFEYFSETQRNKGNFPGRFSGRQFSNSRSEMNVSTLELGDSALYLCASSLYGTEETQYFGPGTRLLVL.

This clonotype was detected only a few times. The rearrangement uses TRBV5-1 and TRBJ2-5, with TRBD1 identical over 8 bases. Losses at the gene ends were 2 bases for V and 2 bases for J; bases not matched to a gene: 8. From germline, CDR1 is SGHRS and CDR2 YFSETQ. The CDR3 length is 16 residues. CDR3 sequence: CASSFAGGAGQETQYF. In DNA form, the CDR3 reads TGCGCCAGCAGCTTTGCAGGGGGCGCGGGACAAGAGACCCAGTACTTC.

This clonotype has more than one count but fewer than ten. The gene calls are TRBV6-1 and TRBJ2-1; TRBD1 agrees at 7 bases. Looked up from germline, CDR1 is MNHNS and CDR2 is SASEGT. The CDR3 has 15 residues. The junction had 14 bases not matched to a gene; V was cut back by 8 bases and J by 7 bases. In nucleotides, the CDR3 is TGTGCCAGCGGGAATTGGAGACAGGGTCGGAATGAGCAGTTCTTC. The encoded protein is CASGNWRQGRNEQFF.

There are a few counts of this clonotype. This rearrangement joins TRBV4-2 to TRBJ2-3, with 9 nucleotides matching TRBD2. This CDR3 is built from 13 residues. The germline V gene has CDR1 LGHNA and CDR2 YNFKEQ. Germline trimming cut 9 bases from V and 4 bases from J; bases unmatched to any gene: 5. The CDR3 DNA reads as TGTGCCAGTTCGACTAGCGGCCCAGATACGCAGTATTTT. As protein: CASSTSGPDTQYF.

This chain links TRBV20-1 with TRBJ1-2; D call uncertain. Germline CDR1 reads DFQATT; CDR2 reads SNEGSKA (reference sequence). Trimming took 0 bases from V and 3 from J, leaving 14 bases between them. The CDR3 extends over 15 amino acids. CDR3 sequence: CSARDVGSGYYGYTF. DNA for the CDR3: TGCAGTGCTAGAGATGTGGGCAGCGGCTACTATGGCTACACCTTC.

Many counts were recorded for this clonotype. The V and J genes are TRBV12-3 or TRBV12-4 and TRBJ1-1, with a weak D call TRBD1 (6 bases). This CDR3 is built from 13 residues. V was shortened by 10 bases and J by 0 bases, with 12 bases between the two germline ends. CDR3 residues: CAIGQNVNTEAFF. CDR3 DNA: TGTGCCATCGGACAGAACGTGAACACTGAAGCTTTCTTT.

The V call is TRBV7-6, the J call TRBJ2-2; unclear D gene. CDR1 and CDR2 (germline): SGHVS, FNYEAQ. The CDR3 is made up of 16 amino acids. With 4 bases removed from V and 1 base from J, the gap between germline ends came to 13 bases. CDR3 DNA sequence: TGTGCCAGCAGCTCTAACCAAAACGGGAACACCGGGGAGCTGTTTTTT. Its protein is CASSSNQNGNTGELFF. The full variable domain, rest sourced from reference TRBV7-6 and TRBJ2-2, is GAGVSQSPRYKVTKRGQDVALRCDPISGHVSLYWYRQALGQGPEFLTYFNYEAQQDKSGLPNDRFSAERPEGSISTLTIQRTEQRDSAMYRCASSSNQNGNTGELFFGEGSRLTVL.

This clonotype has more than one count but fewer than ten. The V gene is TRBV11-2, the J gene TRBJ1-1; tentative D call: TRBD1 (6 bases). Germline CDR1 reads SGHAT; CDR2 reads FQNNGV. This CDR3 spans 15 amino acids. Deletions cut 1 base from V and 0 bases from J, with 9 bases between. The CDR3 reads CASSLVGALNTEAFF. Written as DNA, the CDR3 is TGTGCCAGCAGCTTAGTGGGGGCTTTGAACACTGAAGCTTTCTTT.

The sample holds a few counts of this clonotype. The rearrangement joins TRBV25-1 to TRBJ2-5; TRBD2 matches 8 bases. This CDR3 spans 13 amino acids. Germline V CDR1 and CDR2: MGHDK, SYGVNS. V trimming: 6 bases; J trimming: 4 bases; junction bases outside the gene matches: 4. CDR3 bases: TGTGCCAGCAGGGGACTAGGGGCAGAGACCCAGTACTTC. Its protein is CASRGLGAETQYF.

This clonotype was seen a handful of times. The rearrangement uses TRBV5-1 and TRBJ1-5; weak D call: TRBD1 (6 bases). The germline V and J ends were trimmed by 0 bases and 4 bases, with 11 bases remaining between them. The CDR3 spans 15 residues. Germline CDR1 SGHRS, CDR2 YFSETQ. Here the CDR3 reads CASSLGGGPNQPQHF. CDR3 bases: TGCGCCAGCAGCTTGGGTGGGGGCCCGAATCAGCCCCAGCATTTT.

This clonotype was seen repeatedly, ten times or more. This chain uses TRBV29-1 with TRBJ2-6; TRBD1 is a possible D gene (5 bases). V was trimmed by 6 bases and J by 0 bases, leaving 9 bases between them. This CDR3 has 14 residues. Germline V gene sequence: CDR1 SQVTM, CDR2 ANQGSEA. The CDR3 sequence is CSVGDSSGANVLTF. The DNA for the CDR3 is TGCAGCGTAGGAGACAGCTCTGGGGCCAACGTCCTGACTTTC. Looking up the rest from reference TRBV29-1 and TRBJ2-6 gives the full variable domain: SAVISQKPSRDICQRGTSLTIQCQVDSQVTMMFWYRQQPGQSLTLIATANQGSEATYESGFVIDKFPISRPNLTFSTLTVSNMSPEDSSIYLCSVGDSSGANVLTFGAGSRLTVL.

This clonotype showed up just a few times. The CDR3 coding sequence is TGTGCCAGCAGTGAAAGCCCTCTAAGGTCCGGGGAGCTGTTTTTT. Its protein is CASSESPLRSGELFF. This sequence joins TRBV25-1 and TRBJ2-2, with no clear D. The CDR3 length is 15 residues. Germline CDR1 and CDR2: MGHDK and SYGVNS. V gave up 2 bases and J gave up 6 bases, with 13 bases separating them. Variable domain in full (rest from reference TRBV25-1 and TRBJ2-2): EADIYQTPRYLVIGTGKKITLECSQTMGHDKMYWYQQDPGMELHLIHYSYGVNSTEKGDLSSESTVSRIRTEHFPLTLESARPSHTSQYLCASSESPLRSGELFFGEGSRLTVL.

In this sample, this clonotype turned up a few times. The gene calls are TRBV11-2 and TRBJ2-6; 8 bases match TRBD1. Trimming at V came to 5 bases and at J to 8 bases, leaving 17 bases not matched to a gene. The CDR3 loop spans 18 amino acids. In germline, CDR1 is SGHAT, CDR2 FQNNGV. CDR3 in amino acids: CASSGDRRTAGGPNVLTF. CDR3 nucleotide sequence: TGTGCCAGCAGCGGGGACAGGCGCACGGCAGGTGGACCCAACGTCCTGACTTTC.

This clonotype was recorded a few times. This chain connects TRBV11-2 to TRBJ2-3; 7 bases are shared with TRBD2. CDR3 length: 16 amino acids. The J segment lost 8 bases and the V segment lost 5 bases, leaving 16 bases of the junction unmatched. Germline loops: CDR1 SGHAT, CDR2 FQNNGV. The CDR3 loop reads CASSTLTAGSEVTQYF. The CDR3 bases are TGTGCCAGCAGCACCCTAACAGCGGGGAGCGAGGTTACGCAGTATTTT.

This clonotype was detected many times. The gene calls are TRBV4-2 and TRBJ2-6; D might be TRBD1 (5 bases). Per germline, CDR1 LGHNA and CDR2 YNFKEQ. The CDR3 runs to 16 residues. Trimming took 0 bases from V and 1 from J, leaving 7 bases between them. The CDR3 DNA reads TGTGCCAGCAGCCAAGATAGGGGTTCTGGGGCCAACGTCCTGACTTTC. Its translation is CASSQDRGSGANVLTF.

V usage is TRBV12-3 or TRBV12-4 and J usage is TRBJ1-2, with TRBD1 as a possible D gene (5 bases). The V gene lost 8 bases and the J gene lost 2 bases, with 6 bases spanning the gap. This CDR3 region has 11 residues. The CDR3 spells CASGDNYGYTF. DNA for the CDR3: TGTGCCAGCGGGGACAACTATGGCTACACCTTC.

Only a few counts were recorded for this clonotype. The CDR3 reads CASSIPNGAQYF. The CDR3 region has the DNA TGTGCCAGCAGCATACCAAACGGGGCGCAGTATTTT. The chain combines TRBV11-2 with TRBJ2-3, with a tentative D call TRBD2 (5 bases). The germline CDR1 and CDR2 sequences are SGHAT and FQNNGV. Trimming removed 5 bases at V and 10 bases at J, with 13 bases between. The CDR3 has 12 amino acids.